The clone carrying this T cell receptor (beta chain) was observed a handful of times. The sample comes from a study of human T cells and chemical hapten exposure. CDR3 size: 18 residues. Time point: patch test 2, 6 weeks after DPC sensitization. The treatment is: therapeutic diphenylcyclopropenone sensitization with weekly scalp DPC. TCRdb processed the RACE reads anew with MiXCR; each CDR3 protein has one entry. The sample contains approximately 84,000 distinct CDR3 sequences, roughly a tenth of which appear only once. The sequencing here drew on whole blood, taken in connection with sensitization to the hapten diphenylcyclopropenone (DPC). The clonotype was recovered from a woman in her 30s with alopecia areata. Some clones in this sample may be carry-over from other donors' samples. This chain connects TRBV12-2 to TRBJ2-4. TRBV12-2 is noted as a pseudogene. Here the CDR3 reads CASRLGRQPVHAKNIQYF. In nucleotides, the CDR3 is TGTGCAAGTCGCTTAGGAAGGCAGCCAGTTCACGCCAAAAACATTCAGTACTTC.